Sequencing of this T cell receptor (beta chain) was carried out in a study of blood T cell repertoires in COVID-19. The overall study: Whether acute or convalescent, the COVID-19 samples came from the United States, Italy and Spain. PBMCs, B-cell-depleted T cells, or T cells provided the cDNA or gDNA that made up the material.

V dropped 6 bases and J dropped 7; count of bases not matched to a gene: 12. Germline CDR1 and CDR2: LNHDA and SQIVND (reference sequence). The CDR3 contains 15 residues. In the source study's methods: Nucleated cell number was recorded as an estimate derived from reference gene primer amplification. Profiling relied on immunoSEQ multiplex PCR, and the TCRdb table lists in-frame clones only, not all of them. That table gives V, J and clone size, and the DNA gave D and trimming. The table has around 250,000 clones, more than 85% seen once. The TCR sequence derives from a man aged 18 to 30 with active or convalescent COVID-19. The chain couples TRBV19 to TRBJ1-2, with 9 bases fitting TRBD1. Material for sequencing was peripheral blood. The CDR3 loop is CASSPPRDRETGYTF. The CDR3, as DNA: TGTGCCAGTAGCCCACCCCGGGACAGGGAGACTGGCTACACCTTC.